The 12 T cell receptor beta chains reported below all come from one sample, sequenced in a study of patients and donors after allogeneic stem cell transplantation. TCRdb called the RT-PCR reads again in MiXCR, with one record for every CDR3 protein. The sample has about 960,000 distinct CDR3 sequences; about a sixth are singletons. Sequencing input: blood, either unsorted or a sorted T cell fraction (not recorded which). The receptors come from a human donor who was either an allogeneic HSCT recipient or a stem cell or donor lymphocyte infusion donor (not recorded which). It is not recorded whose cells these are; they may come from a transplant donor.

This clonotype was seen just once. CDR3 loop: CSARDTLAGGGTEAFF. CDR3 DNA: TGCAGTGCTAGAGATACCCTTGCAGGTGGGGGGACTGAAGCTTTCTTT. The rearrangement links TRBV20-1 to TRBJ1-1; D possibly corresponds to TRBD1 (5 bases). The CDR3 covers 16 residues. From germline, CDR1 is DFQATT and CDR2 SNEGSKA (reference sequence). Trimming left V 0 bases short and J 5 bases short, with 19 bases between.

This clonotype appeared a few times. The chain links TRBV15 to TRBJ2-1; D unclear. Germline CDR1 LNHNV, CDR2 YYDKDF (reference sequence). The length of the CDR3 is 14 residues. V shed 0 bases and J shed 0 bases, with 3 bases lying between them. The CDR3 reads CATSRDLSYNEQFF. The CDR3, as DNA: TGTGCCACCAGCAGAGATCTCTCCTACAATGAGCAGTTCTTC. The full variable domain, with the rest looked up from reference TRBV15 and TRBJ2-1, is DAMVIQNPRYQVTQFGKPVTLSCSQTLNHNVMYWYQQKSSQAPKLLFHYYDKDFNNEADTPDNFQSRRPNTSFCFLDIRSPGLGDTAMYLCATSRDLSYNEQFFGPGTRLTVL.

The genes are TRBV20-1 and TRBJ2-5, with D possibly being TRBD2 (7 bases). Deletions cut 4 bases from V and 3 bases from J, with 21 bases between. The CDR3 covers 16 residues. CDR1 DFQATT and CDR2 SNEGSKA come from the germline V gene (reference sequence). This CDR3 is CSATSGGGGGKETQYF. CDR3 coding DNA: TGCAGTGCTACCTCGGGGGGAGGTGGGGGCAAAGAGACCCAGTACTTC.

Many counts were recorded for this clonotype. The V gene is TRBV7-7, the J gene TRBJ2-5; D not certain. Germline values: CDR1 SSHAT, CDR2 FNYEAQ (reference sequence). The V end lost 5 bases, the J end lost 5 bases, and 12 bases lay between the germline ends. This CDR3 region has 13 residues. CDR3 nucleotide sequence: TGTGCCAGCAGCCCCCGCTTTGGGGAGACCCAGTACTTC. Translated, it gives CASSPRFGETQYF.

This clonotype was found a few times. The rearrangement joins TRBV20-1 to TRBJ1-4, with D maybe TRBD1 (6 bases). CDR1 and CDR2 from the germline V gene are DFQATT and SNEGSKA (reference sequence). The CDR3 length is 14 residues. Deletions cut 3 bases from V and 11 bases from J, with 19 bases between. The CDR3 DNA reads as TGCAGTGCTAGTTCCCGGGGAACAGGGCAGAAACTGTTTTTT. Translated, it gives CSASSRGTGQKLFF.

The chain employs TRBV29-1 and TRBJ1-1; 9 bases map to TRBD1. The trim removed 4 bases at V and 4 bases at J, leaving 10 bases unmatched. The CDR3 has 15 residues. Per the germline V gene, CDR1 is SQVTM and CDR2 is ANQGSEA. Here the CDR3 reads CSVVWDRELGTEAFF. CDR3 DNA sequence: TGCAGCGTTGTGTGGGACAGGGAGTTGGGCACTGAAGCTTTCTTT.

There are a few counts of this clonotype. At one end, the junction sequence differs from germline, possibly due to a read error. The rearrangement links TRBV12-3 or TRBV12-4 to TRBJ2-1; 9 nucleotides match TRBD2. CDR3 length: 14 amino acids. CDR3 loop: CASSLAGVSNEQFF. CDR3 nucleotide sequence: TGTGCCAGCAGCTTAGCGGGAGTATCGAATGAGCAGTTCTTC.

The rearrangement joins TRBV30 to TRBJ2-7; maybe TRBD2 (6 bases). This CDR3 is 12 amino acids long. Trimming removed 1 base at V and 6 bases at J, with 10 bases between. Germline V CDR1 and CDR2: GTSNPN, SVGIG (reference sequence). CDR3 region: CAWSAGGAEQYF. The CDR3 DNA is TGTGCCTGGAGTGCTGGAGGGGCCGAGCAGTACTTC. Drawing the rest from reference TRBV30 and TRBJ2-7, the complete variable domain is SQTIHQWPATLVQPVGSPLSLECTVEGTSNPNLYWYRQAAGRGLQLLFYSVGIGQISSEVPQNLSASRPQDRQFILSSKKLLLSDSGFYLCAWSAGGAEQYFGPGTRLTVT.

On this clonotype itself: One end of the junction varies from germline; a read error may be responsible. V and J are TRBV18 and TRBJ1-1, with unresolved D. Per germline, CDR1 KGHSH and CDR2 LQKENI. CDR3 length: 14 residues. The CDR3: CASSPSNRLPYVVF. CDR3 coding DNA: TGTGCCAGCTCACCTTCCAACCGACTCCCCTACGTTGTCTTT.

This clonotype came up a few times. The chain combines TRBV6-1 with TRBJ2-4; a possible D gene is TRBD2 (6 bases). Looked up from germline, CDR1 is MNHNS and CDR2 is SASEGT. This CDR3 contains 19 residues. V was shortened by 5 bases and J by 2 bases, with 25 bases between the two germline ends. This CDR3 is CASSPISGGEWLSKNIQYF. In DNA form, the CDR3 reads TGTGCCAGCAGTCCCATTTCAGGCGGGGAATGGTTGTCCAAAAACATTCAGTACTTC.

This clonotype has only a few counts. Mismatch with germline at one junction end may stem from a read error. V and J are TRBV7-8 and TRBJ1-2; 7 bases align to TRBD1. From germline, CDR1 is SGHVS and CDR2 FQNEAQ. The CDR3 has 12 residues. In DNA, the CDR3 is TGTGCCAGCAGCCCCTTTAGAGGGACAGCCCTTTTC. This codes for CASSPFRGTALF.

This clonotype turned up a few times. This chain links TRBV12-3 or TRBV12-4 with TRBJ1-2, with D hard to call. Trimming removed 4 bases from V and 5 bases from J, with 8 bases in between. CDR3 size: 12 residues. The CDR3 region is CASSSTHYGYTF. In nucleotides, the CDR3 is TGTGCCAGCAGTTCCACCCATTATGGCTACACCTTC.